A selection of T cell receptor beta chains follows, all from one sample in a study of cytomegalovirus exposure and HLA in healthy donors. The data were produced by immunoSEQ multiplex PCR, yet TCRdb's version contains in-frame clones alone and is incomplete. Of about 220,000 clones in the sample, around nine tenths were seen once. Sequenced input: PBMCs. Receptor source: a young woman in good health and CMV-seronegative. Each CDR3 is given with its conserved first and last residue. Fields, in order: D gene, V gene, clone size, J gene, CDR3 protein, CDR3 DNA. The D gene is left open where the match is weak. Clone size appears in some rows only: once, few, many, or a class for an expanded clone.

D gene: NA
V gene: TRBV19
clone size: once
J gene: TRBJ1-2
CDR3 protein: CASSIGQVLFGYTF
CDR3 DNA: TGTGCCAGTAGTATTGGGCAGGTCCTCTTTGGCTACACCTTC

D gene: NA
V gene: TRBV30
clone size: NA
J gene: TRBJ1-4
CDR3 protein: CAWTRLATNEKLFF
CDR3 DNA: TGTGCCTGGACTAGACTTGCAACTAATGAAAAACTGTTTTTT

D gene: NA
V gene: TRBV30
clone size: once
J gene: TRBJ2-3
CDR3 protein: CAWTQGRRDTQYF
CDR3 DNA: TGTGCCTGGACGCAAGGAAGGAGAGATACGCAGTATTTT

D gene: TRBD1
V gene: TRBV15
clone size: NA
J gene: TRBJ1-4
CDR3 protein: CATSREQGGVEKLFF
CDR3 DNA: TGTGCCACCAGCAGAGAGCAGGGGGGAGTCGAAAAACTGTTTTTT

D gene: TRBD2
V gene: TRBV5-1
clone size: NA
J gene: TRBJ2-1
CDR3 protein: CASSFGLAGDEQFF
CDR3 DNA: TGCGCCAGCAGCTTCGGGCTAGCGGGAGATGAGCAGTTCTTC

D gene: NA
V gene: TRBV2
clone size: NA
J gene: TRBJ2-5
CDR3 protein: CASSEAIIVARQETQYF
CDR3 DNA: TGTGCCAGCAGTGAAGCCATTATTGTCGCTAGGCAAGAGACCCAGTACTTC

D gene: NA
V gene: TRBV6-1
clone size: NA
J gene: TRBJ1-3
CDR3 protein: CASSLGAGIYF
CDR3 DNA: TGTGCCAGCAGCCTAGGGGCAGGTATATATTTT

D gene: NA
V gene: TRBV19
clone size: NA
J gene: TRBJ1-2
CDR3 protein: CASSMRQVASDGYTF
CDR3 DNA: TGTGCCAGTAGTATGAGACAGGTGGCCTCGGATGGCTACACCTTC

D gene: TRBD1
V gene: TRBV6-1
clone size: few
J gene: TRBJ1-3
CDR3 protein: CASILTGGSGNTIYF
CDR3 DNA: TGTGCCAGCATTTTAACAGGGGGCTCTGGAAACACCATATATTTT

D gene: TRBD1
V gene: TRBV27
clone size: NA
J gene: TRBJ1-2
CDR3 protein: CASSPGQGANYGYTF
CDR3 DNA: TGTGCCAGCAGTCCGGGACAGGGGGCCAACTATGGCTACACCTTC

D gene: TRBD2
V gene: TRBV5-4
clone size: NA
J gene: TRBJ2-5
CDR3 protein: CASSLLGTSGRAVQETQYF
CDR3 DNA: TGTGCCAGCAGCTTGCTCGGGACTAGCGGGAGGGCGGTCCAAGAGACCCAGTACTTC

D gene: NA
V gene: TRBV7-8
clone size: once
J gene: TRBJ1-6
CDR3 protein: CASSLAHSFSNSPLHF
CDR3 DNA: TGTGCCAGCAGCTTAGCGCACAGCTTCAGCAATTCACCCCTCCACTTT

D gene: NA
V gene: TRBV5-1
clone size: NA
J gene: TRBJ1-4
CDR3 protein: CASSLTGKGEKLFF
CDR3 DNA: TGCGCCAGCAGCTTGACAGGGAAAGGTGAAAAACTGTTTTTT

D gene: TRBD1
V gene: TRBV7-2
clone size: NA
J gene: TRBJ2-7
CDR3 protein: CASSRITGTGVSYEQYF
CDR3 DNA: TGTGCCAGCAGCCGTATTACCGGGACAGGGGTGTCCTACGAGCAGTACTTC

D gene: TRBD1
V gene: TRBV29-1
clone size: NA
J gene: TRBJ2-3
CDR3 protein: CSGGTADTQYF
CDR3 DNA: TGCAGCGGGGGGACAGCAGATACGCAGTATTTT

D gene: NA
V gene: TRBV12-5
clone size: NA
J gene: TRBJ1-5
CDR3 protein: CASGRNQGSNQPQHF
CDR3 DNA: TGTGCTAGTGGTCGGAATCAGGGAAGCAATCAGCCCCAGCATTTT

D gene: NA
V gene: TRBV27
clone size: NA
J gene: TRBJ2-2
CDR3 protein: CASTEYGRSGELFF
CDR3 DNA: TGTGCCAGCACTGAGTACGGGAGATCCGGGGAGCTGTTTTTT

D gene: TRBD1
V gene: TRBV11-3
clone size: NA
J gene: TRBJ1-1
CDR3 protein: CASSRDRGSEAFF
CDR3 DNA: TGTGCCAGCAGCCGGGACAGGGGATCTGAAGCTTTCTTT

D gene: TRBD1
V gene: TRBV7-6
clone size: NA
J gene: TRBJ2-7
CDR3 protein: CASSQGQGRNYEQYF
CDR3 DNA: TGTGCCAGCAGCCAGGGACAGGGAAGAAACTACGAGCAGTACTTC

D gene: NA
V gene: TRBV4-1
clone size: NA
J gene: TRBJ1-2
CDR3 protein: CASSQEDSPYGYTF
CDR3 DNA: TGCGCCAGCAGCCAAGAGGACAGCCCTTATGGCTACACCTTC

D gene: NA
V gene: TRBV25-1
clone size: NA
J gene: TRBJ1-1
CDR3 protein: CASSDVNFPQGGTEAFF
CDR3 DNA: TGTGCCAGCAGTGACGTGAATTTTCCACAGGGCGGAACTGAAGCTTTCTTT

D gene: NA
V gene: TRBV10-3
clone size: NA
J gene: TRBJ2-1
CDR3 protein: CAISESSGSYNEQFF
CDR3 DNA: TGTGCCATCAGTGAGTCCTCGGGCTCCTACAATGAGCAGTTCTTC

D gene: NA
V gene: TRBV11-2
clone size: once
J gene: TRBJ2-7
CDR3 protein: CASSFSQGYEQYF
CDR3 DNA: TGTGCCAGCAGCTTTAGTCAGGGCTACGAGCAGTACTTC

D gene: NA
V gene: TRBV28
clone size: few
J gene: TRBJ1-5
CDR3 protein: CASSSWSAVSPQPQHF
CDR3 DNA: TGTGCCAGCAGTTCCTGGTCAGCGGTGTCCCCTCAGCCCCAGCATTTT

D gene: NA
V gene: TRBV5-8
clone size: NA
J gene: TRBJ1-2
CDR3 protein: CASSLGQGPHGVSYTF
CDR3 DNA: TGTGCCAGCAGCTTGGGGCAGGGGCCGCACGGTGTGAGCTACACCTTC

D gene: TRBD1
V gene: TRBV4-1
clone size: NA
J gene: TRBJ2-7
CDR3 protein: CASSQVLDGQGFYEQYF
CDR3 DNA: TGCGCCAGCAGCCAAGTTCTGGACGGACAGGGGTTTTACGAGCAGTACTTC

D gene: NA
V gene: TRBV30
clone size: once
J gene: TRBJ2-6
CDR3 protein: CAWRRRSSPSGANVLTF
CDR3 DNA: TGTGCCTGGAGACGGAGAAGTTCTCCCTCTGGGGCCAACGTCCTGACTTTC

D gene: TRBD2
V gene: TRBV7-9
clone size: few
J gene: TRBJ2-7
CDR3 protein: CASSWPAGRGEQYF
CDR3 DNA: TGTGCCAGCAGCTGGCCGGCAGGGAGGGGCGAGCAGTACTTC

D gene: NA
V gene: TRBV19
clone size: NA
J gene: TRBJ2-1
CDR3 protein: CASNSARYNEQFF
CDR3 DNA: TGTGCCAGTAACTCCGCCCGGTACAATGAGCAGTTCTTC

D gene: TRBD2
V gene: TRBV5-4
clone size: NA
J gene: TRBJ2-7
CDR3 protein: CASSLGIGREGSYEQYF
CDR3 DNA: TGTGCCAGCAGCTTGGGCATCGGGCGGGAGGGCTCCTACGAGCAGTACTTC

D gene: NA
V gene: TRBV6-5
clone size: NA
J gene: TRBJ1-5
CDR3 protein: CASRIAGNQPQHF
CDR3 DNA: TGTGCCAGCAGGATCGCAGGGAATCAGCCCCAGCATTTT

D gene: NA
V gene: TRBV11-3
clone size: NA
J gene: TRBJ1-2
CDR3 protein: CASSFGGVGEKVYGYTF
CDR3 DNA: TGTGCCAGCAGCTTCGGGGGGGTTGGGGAAAAAGTCTATGGCTACACCTTC

D gene: NA
V gene: TRBV6-1
clone size: NA
J gene: TRBJ1-2
CDR3 protein: CASSENTAPTYGYTF
CDR3 DNA: TGTGCCAGCAGTGAAAACACAGCTCCAACCTATGGCTACACCTTC

D gene: NA
V gene: TRBV7-7
clone size: NA
J gene: TRBJ2-1
CDR3 protein: CASSFTPGNEQFF
CDR3 DNA: TGTGCCAGCAGCTTCACCCCGGGCAATGAGCAGTTCTTC

D gene: NA
V gene: TRBV27
clone size: once
J gene: TRBJ1-1
CDR3 protein: CASSSGYTEAFF
CDR3 DNA: TGTGCCAGCAGTTCAGGGTACACTGAAGCTTTCTTT

D gene: NA
V gene: TRBV5-1
clone size: NA
J gene: TRBJ1-1
CDR3 protein: CASTHGQTNTEAFF
CDR3 DNA: TGCGCCAGCACCCACGGACAGACGAACACTGAAGCTTTCTTT

D gene: TRBD2
V gene: TRBV4-1
clone size: NA
J gene: TRBJ2-1
CDR3 protein: CASSPGLAGGNEQFF
CDR3 DNA: TGCGCCAGCAGCCCCGGCCTAGCGGGAGGAAATGAGCAGTTCTTC

D gene: NA
V gene: TRBV5-6
clone size: NA
J gene: TRBJ2-7
CDR3 protein: CASSLGQLRYEQYF
CDR3 DNA: TGTGCCAGCAGCTTGGGACAGCTCCGCTACGAGCAGTACTTC

D gene: TRBD1
V gene: TRBV28
clone size: once
J gene: TRBJ2-1
CDR3 protein: CASSDRAGYNEQFF
CDR3 DNA: TGTGCCAGCAGCGACAGGGCGGGCTACAATGAGCAGTTCTTC

D gene: NA
V gene: TRBV6-1
clone size: NA
J gene: TRBJ2-1
CDR3 protein: CASSAAGGGTWLGEQFF
CDR3 DNA: TGTGCCAGCAGTGCAGCCGGTGGAGGGACTTGGCTCGGTGAGCAGTTCTTC

D gene: TRBD2
V gene: TRBV28
clone size: NA
J gene: TRBJ2-1
CDR3 protein: CASSGTSGRDNEQFF
CDR3 DNA: TGTGCCAGCAGTGGGACTAGCGGGAGAGATAATGAGCAGTTCTTC

D gene: NA
V gene: TRBV5-1
clone size: NA
J gene: TRBJ2-7
CDR3 protein: CASSLDRPYEQYF
CDR3 DNA: TGCGCCAGCAGCTTGGACAGGCCCTACGAGCAGTACTTC

D gene: NA
V gene: TRBV19
clone size: NA
J gene: TRBJ2-7
CDR3 protein: CASSMPGHSSYEQYF
CDR3 DNA: TGTGCCAGTAGTATGCCGGGACACAGCTCCTACGAGCAGTACTTC

D gene: NA
V gene: TRBV28
clone size: NA
J gene: TRBJ1-4
CDR3 protein: CASSLRGRATNEKLFF
CDR3 DNA: TGTGCCAGCAGTTTGCGTGGGAGAGCAACTAATGAAAAACTGTTTTTT

D gene: NA
V gene: TRBV30
clone size: once
J gene: TRBJ1-4
CDR3 protein: CAWSPFEGSNEKLFF
CDR3 DNA: TGTGCCTGGAGTCCTTTCGAGGGCAGTAATGAAAAACTGTTTTTT

D gene: NA
V gene: TRBV11-2
clone size: NA
J gene: TRBJ2-1
CDR3 protein: CASSLDTGTYNEQFF
CDR3 DNA: TGTGCCAGCAGCTTAGACACGGGGACTTACAATGAGCAGTTCTTC

D gene: TRBD2
V gene: TRBV27
clone size: NA
J gene: TRBJ2-3
CDR3 protein: CASSLYSGSTLTDTQYF
CDR3 DNA: TGTGCCAGCAGTTTGTATAGCGGGAGCACCCTCACAGATACGCAGTATTTT

D gene: NA
V gene: TRBV6-5
clone size: NA
J gene: TRBJ1-1
CDR3 protein: CASSPPQGSVTEAFF
CDR3 DNA: TGTGCCAGCAGTCCCCCCCAGGGCTCGGTCACTGAAGCTTTCTTT